The 4 T cell receptor beta chains below all came from one sample that was sequenced in a study of T cell changes during pregnancy in multiple sclerosis. The repertoire was sequenced with immunoSEQ multiplex PCR; TCRdb's copy has only in-frame clones and lacks some. Counted here are more than 75,000 clones, approximately 92% occurring once; the ten biggest clones make up roughly 0.94%. The specimen comprised peripheral blood, sampled in the first trimester of pregnancy. The receptors originated from a female donor with multiple sclerosis, enrolled in a pregnancy study.

This chain uses TRBV6-5 with TRBJ1-5, with TRBD1 identical over 8 bases. CDR3 length: 14 amino acids. J was trimmed by 3 bases and V by 6 bases; bases with no gene match: 4. CDR1 and CDR2 (germline): MNHEY, SVGAGI. The CDR3 loop is CASSLDRVNQPQHF. The CDR3, as DNA: TGTGCCAGCAGCCTGGACAGGGTCAATCAGCCCCAGCATTTT.

The chain is built from TRBV18 and TRBJ1-1, with a weak D call TRBD1 (5 bases). CDR1 and CDR2 from the germline V gene are KGHSH and LQKENI. The CDR3 length is 13 residues. The V end was cut by 6 bases, the J end by 4 bases, with 12 bases between. The CDR3 nucleotides read TGTGCCAGCTCCAGCGACAGAGGCACTGAAGCTTTCTTT. It is translated as CASSSDRGTEAFF. The full variable domain, its missing parts supplied by reference TRBV18 and TRBJ1-1, is NAGVMQNPRHLVRRRGQEARLRCSPMKGHSHVYWYRQLPEEGLKFMVYLQKENIIDESGMPKERFSAEFPKEGPSILRIQQVVRGDSAAYFCASSSDRGTEAFFGQGTRLTVV.

The chain links TRBV5-4 to TRBJ2-7, with 11 bases that match TRBD2. V lost 5 bases, J lost 6 bases, and 10 bases stayed unmatched. The CDR3 covers 15 residues. Germline lookup yields CDR1 SGHNT and CDR2 YYREEE (reference sequence). CDR3 residues: CASRGVAGGRSEQYF. For the CDR3, the DNA is TGTGCCAGCAGGGGGGTAGCGGGAGGGCGCTCCGAGCAGTACTTC. Variable domain in full (rest from reference TRBV5-4 and TRBJ2-7): ETGVTQSPTHLIKTRGQQVTLRCSSQSGHNTVSWYQQALGQGPQFIFQYYREEENGRGNFPPRFSGLQFPNYSSELNVNALELDDSALYLCASRGVAGGRSEQYFGPGTRLTVT.

The chain has TRBV2 and TRBJ2-2; D is perhaps TRBD1 (5 bases). The CDR3 runs to 15 residues. Germline values: CDR1 SNHLY, CDR2 FYNNEI. The V end was cut by 7 bases, the J end by 4 bases, with 16 bases between. Here the CDR3 reads CASKEGVLGTGELFF. As DNA, the CDR3 is TGTGCCAGCAAGGAAGGGGTCCTGGGCACCGGGGAGCTGTTTTTT. Drawing the rest from reference TRBV2 and TRBJ2-2, the complete variable domain is EPEVTQTPSHQVTQMGQEVILRCVPISNHLYFYWYRQILGQKVEFLVSFYNNEISEKSEIFDDQFSVERPDGSNFTLKIRSTKLEDSAMYFCASKEGVLGTGELFFGEGSRLTVL.